Only a few counts were recorded for the clone carrying this T cell receptor (beta chain). What it binds is not known. For every donor, a draw yielded roughly 10 milliliters of peripheral blood. The record originates from a study of blood T cells in healthy people across ages. Overall study findings and caveats: Long-lived donors carried more naive CD4+ cells and greater diversity than aged donors. Percentage of naive T cells showed a strong correlation with TCR beta diversity.

A second 7 to 11 cycle PCR used barcoded and J-beta primers. Tags on each cDNA molecule came from a template-switch adaptor with 12 random nucleotides. TCRdb reanalysed the 5' RACE reads using MiXCR and keeps one entry per CDR3 protein. Here the sample spans about 1,500,000 distinct CDR3 sequences, 40% to 50% being singletons. Sequenced input: blood. The sequence came from a woman between 18 and 30 years old in good health.

The CDR3 loop reads CASSLDSGDLQETQYF. DNA for the CDR3: TGTGCCAGCAGTTTAGATAGCGGGGATCTCCAAGAGACCCAGTACTTC. The chain joins TRBV12-3 or TRBV12-4 to TRBJ2-5; TRBD2 agrees at 8 bases. V shed 1 base and J 1 base; nucleotides not matched to a gene: 5. This CDR3 has 16 residues.